These 27 T cell receptor beta chains were sequenced from one sample in a study of cytomegalovirus exposure and HLA in healthy donors. This table comes from immunoSEQ multiplex PCR, and its TCRdb copy is limited to in-frame clones, with some not included. The top ten clones hold 11% to 15% of a sample with around 220,000 clones, 65% to 85% of them seen once. Sequenced: PBMCs. All receptors derive from a young woman in good health and CMV-seropositive.

The rearrangement links TRBV18 to TRBJ2-7, with a tentative D call TRBD1 (6 bases). V gave up 0 bases and J gave up 4 bases, with 13 bases separating them. This CDR3 has 15 residues. Germline CDR1 is KGHSH and CDR2 is LQKENI. CDR3 loop: CASSPPRGTGYEQYF. The CDR3 region has the DNA TGTGCCAGCTCACCACCGAGGGGGACGGGGTACGAGCAGTACTTC.

This chain joins TRBV6-5 and TRBJ1-2; D is perhaps TRBD1 (5 bases). V lost 7 bases and J 4 bases, leaving 19 bases between the germline ends. The CDR3 runs to 15 residues. Per germline, CDR1 MNHEY and CDR2 SVGAGI. CDR3 sequence: CASTMDPRDPYGYTF. The CDR3 DNA reads as TGTGCCAGCACCATGGACCCCCGGGACCCCTATGGCTACACCTTC.

The rearrangement links TRBV4-1 to TRBJ2-7, with 8 bases fitting TRBD2. Germline CDR1 is MGHRA and CDR2 is YSYEKL. This CDR3 spans 16 amino acids. Trimming at V came to 1 base and at J to 2 bases, leaving 7 bases not matched to a gene. CDR3 sequence: CASSQVSSGLAYEQYF. In DNA form, the CDR3 reads TGCGCCAGCAGCCAAGTCTCTAGCGGGCTAGCCTACGAGCAGTACTTC.

The chain joins TRBV29-1 to TRBJ2-1; D not resolved. The CDR3 covers 15 residues. Germline V CDR1 and CDR2: SQVTM, ANQGSEA. Deletions cut 4 bases from V and 2 bases from J, with 15 bases between. This CDR3 is CSVVFAYLPYNEQFF. Here the CDR3 DNA reads TGCAGCGTTGTATTTGCGTACCTCCCCTACAATGAGCAGTTCTTC.

The J gene is TRBJ2-7, the V gene TRBV15, with D maybe TRBD1 (6 bases). The CDR3 runs to 14 residues. Germline values: CDR1 LNHNV, CDR2 YYDKDF (reference sequence). V was cut by 1 base and J by 3 bases, with 10 bases left in between. CDR3 loop: CATSRGGTNYEQYF. The CDR3 coding sequence is TGTGCCACCAGCAGAGGTGGGACAAACTACGAGCAGTACTTC.

The genes are TRBV4-2 and TRBJ1-5; no clear D gene. The CDR3 runs 14 residues. Germline CDR1 is LGHNA and CDR2 is YNFKEQ. Trimming took off 1 base at V and 5 bases at J, with 9 bases between the two ends. CDR3 nucleotide sequence: TGTGCCAGCAGCCAAGGTAGACCCGATCAGCCCCAGCATTTT. This sequence encodes CASSQGRPDQPQHF.

The chain has TRBV18 and TRBJ2-7; 16 bases fit TRBD2. Germline trimming cut 5 bases from V and 3 bases from J; bases unmatched to any gene: 4. The length of the CDR3 is 16 residues. CDR1 and CDR2 from the germline V gene are KGHSH and LQKENI. CDR3 in amino acids: CASSGTSGRGDYEQYF. The CDR3 DNA reads as TGTGCCAGCTCAGGGACTAGCGGGAGGGGAGACTACGAGCAGTACTTC.

V gene TRBV7-2 combines with J gene TRBJ1-2, with TRBD1 identical over 11 bases. CDR3 length: 13 amino acids. Germline V gene lookup returns CDR1 SGHTA and CDR2 FQGNSA. V lost 8 bases and J lost 1; bases outside the gene matches: 0. CDR3 DNA sequence: TGTGCCAGCGGGACAGGGGGTAACTATGGCTACACCTTC. It encodes CASGTGGNYGYTF.

This chain connects TRBV13 to TRBJ2-7, with unresolved D. The CDR3 spans 14 residues. Germline-derived CDR1 and CDR2 are PRHDT and FYEKMQ (reference sequence). Trimming took 5 bases from V and 5 from J, leaving 16 bases between them. The CDR3 region is CASSTRTLLHEQYF. In DNA, the CDR3 is TGTGCCAGCAGCACCAGGACCTTATTACACGAGCAGTACTTC.

V gene TRBV27 combines with J gene TRBJ1-1; a possible D gene is TRBD1 (5 bases). Trimming stripped 0 bases from V and 3 bases from J, with 11 bases between. CDR1 MNHEY and CDR2 SMNVEV come from the germline V gene (reference sequence). The CDR3 is made up of 15 amino acids. As DNA, the CDR3 is TGTGCCAGCAGTTTATCACAGCCGGGGGACACTGAAGCTTTCTTT. This codes for CASSLSQPGDTEAFF.

The chain couples TRBV6-5 to TRBJ1-2; maybe TRBD1 (5 bases). Germline V gene sequence: CDR1 MNHEY, CDR2 SVGAGI. The V and J ends lost 2 bases and 4 bases respectively, with 14 bases between them. This CDR3 comprises 15 residues. This CDR3 reads CASSYGAGNSYGYTF. CDR3 bases: TGTGCCAGCAGTTACGGTGCAGGGAACTCCTATGGCTACACCTTC.

The V call is TRBV6-5, the J call TRBJ2-3, with no clear D. Per germline, CDR1 MNHEY and CDR2 SVGAGI. Trimming pared 3 bases from V and 6 bases from J, leaving 13 bases between. The CDR3 totals 14 residues. Here the CDR3 DNA reads TGTGCCAGCAGTTATCACCGGAAGGGTGATACGCAGTATTTT. Its protein is CASSYHRKGDTQYF.

This clone was detected only once. The genes are TRBV5-8 and TRBJ2-1; perhaps TRBD1 as D (6 bases). CDR1 is SGHTS, CDR2 YDEGEE, per germline. Between the trimmed V and J ends, which lost 0 bases and 7 bases, there was a span of 23 bases. The CDR3 length is 18 residues. The DNA of the CDR3 is TGTGCCAGCAGCTTGGCCGGATTCATGGACAGCTCACAGAATGAGCAGTTCTTC. This encodes CASSLAGFMDSSQNEQFF.

The V call is TRBV27, the J call TRBJ2-1, with a tentative D call TRBD2 (6 bases). This CDR3 region has 16 residues. V was clipped by 7 bases and J by 6 bases, with 22 bases between them. CDR1 MNHEY and CDR2 SMNVEV come from the germline V gene (reference sequence). The CDR3 sequence is CASIGASAILGNEQFF. The CDR3 DNA sequence: TGTGCCAGCATTGGGGCTAGCGCGATTTTAGGCAATGAGCAGTTCTTC.

The chain carries TRBV27 and TRBJ2-2; D uncertain. Germline CDR1 MNHEY, CDR2 SMNVEV (reference sequence). This CDR3 spans 13 amino acids. The V and J ends lost 3 bases and 0 bases respectively, with 2 bases between them. CDR3 sequence (DNA): TGTGCCAGCAGTTTCTCGAACACCGGGGAGCTGTTTTTT. Protein product: CASSFSNTGELFF.

This clone was recorded at least ten times. The chain uses TRBV10-3 and TRBJ2-3; 10 bases align to TRBD2. V lost 9 bases, J lost 5 bases, and 8 bases stayed unmatched. The CDR3 length is 14 residues. Per germline, CDR1 ENHRY and CDR2 SYGVKD. CDR3 sequence reads: CAIALAGDLDTQYF. CDR3 coding DNA: TGTGCCATTGCGCTAGCGGGAGATTTAGATACGCAGTATTTT.

This chain links TRBV6-6 with TRBJ1-2; 9 bases align to TRBD1. CDR3 length equals 15 residues. Losses at the gene ends were 0 bases for V and 4 bases for J; bases not matched to a gene: 3. Germline V lookup: CDR1 MNHNY, CDR2 SVGAGI (reference sequence). The CDR3 region has the DNA TGTGCCAGCAGTTACTCACAGGGGGCTGTCTATGGCTACACCTTC. Protein sequence: CASSYSQGAVYGYTF.

V gene TRBV5-6 combines with J gene TRBJ2-7, with D perhaps matching TRBD1 or TRBD2 (5 bases each). Germline V gives CDR1 SGHDT, CDR2 YYEEEE. Trimming cost V 5 bases and J 3 bases, with 15 bases left between them. The CDR3 runs to 14 residues. The CDR3 coding sequence is TGTGCCAGCAGGAACCGGGACGGACTCTACGAGCAGTACTTC. It is translated as CASRNRDGLYEQYF.

J is TRBJ2-2 and V is TRBV11-3, with D tentatively TRBD2 (6 bases). Germline V gives CDR1 SGHNT, CDR2 YENEEA. V was clipped by 0 bases and J by 7 bases, with 24 bases between them. The CDR3 length is 19 residues. The CDR3 loop is CASSLDFKPGLLVYGELFF. The CDR3 DNA reads as TGTGCCAGCAGCTTAGACTTTAAACCGGGACTGCTGGTGTACGGGGAGCTGTTTTTT.

V gene TRBV6-6 combines with J gene TRBJ1-2; 8 bases are a match to TRBD1. From germline, CDR1 is MNHNY and CDR2 SVGAGI (reference sequence). Losses at the gene ends were 4 bases for V and 0 bases for J; bases not matched to a gene: 4. The CDR3 is made up of 15 amino acids. CDR3 protein: CASSSTQGANYGYTF. The CDR3 region has the DNA TGTGCCAGCAGTTCCACACAGGGGGCTAACTATGGCTACACCTTC.

CDR3 loop: CASSFEGYQPQHF. The CDR3 nucleotides read TGCGCCAGCAGCTTCGAGGGGTATCAGCCCCAGCATTTT. The gene calls are TRBV5-1 and TRBJ1-5, with D maybe TRBD1 (5 bases). Germline CDR1 reads SGHRS; CDR2 reads YFSETQ. V gave up 2 bases and J gave up 5 bases, with 8 bases separating them. This CDR3 comprises 13 residues.

The V gene is TRBV7-6, the J gene TRBJ2-1; 8 bases agree with TRBD2. The J segment lost 8 bases and the V segment lost 6 bases, leaving 9 bases of the junction unmatched. The CDR3 sequence is 14 residues long. Germline CDR1 is SGHVS and CDR2 is FNYEAQ. This CDR3 reads CASSYSGITDEQFF. CDR3 in DNA: TGTGCCAGCAGTTATAGCGGGATAACCGATGAGCAGTTCTTC.

A few counts support this clone. The genes are TRBV6-1 and TRBJ1-5; D uncertain. The CDR3 is 14 residues long. V lost 2 bases to trimming and J lost 7 bases, with 12 bases between them. Germline V gives CDR1 MNHNS, CDR2 SASEGT. The CDR3 is CASSEPGQEQPQHF. For the CDR3, the DNA is TGTGCCAGCAGTGAACCCGGGCAGGAGCAGCCCCAGCATTTT.

The V call is TRBV28, the J call TRBJ1-2; a possible D gene is TRBD1 (5 bases). Germline CDR1 reads MDHEN; CDR2 reads SYDVKM. This CDR3 comprises 17 residues. V gave up 5 bases and J gave up 3 bases, with 22 bases separating them. As DNA, the CDR3 is TGTGCCAGCAGTCCACCCGGACTCTGGGACCCCCACTATGGCTACACCTTC. The encoded protein is CASSPPGLWDPHYGYTF.

The chain couples TRBV5-1 to TRBJ2-7; TRBD2 agrees at 8 bases. This CDR3 has 16 amino acids. Germline V gives CDR1 SGHRS, CDR2 YFSETQ. The V and J ends lost 0 bases and 6 bases, in that order; junction bases with no gene match: 11. Written as DNA, the CDR3 is TGCGCCAGCAGCTTGGCCGGGAGCGGGAGCGGGGTCGAGCAGTACTTC. Protein product: CASSLAGSGSGVEQYF. Looking up the rest from reference TRBV5-1 and TRBJ2-7 gives the full variable domain: KAGVTQTPRYLIKTRGQQVTLSCSPISGHRSVSWYQQTPGQGLQFLFEYFSETQRNKGNFPGRFSGRQFSNSRSEMNVSTLELGDSALYLCASSLAGSGSGVEQYFGPGTRLTVT.

J is TRBJ1-1 and V is TRBV7-9; D is possibly TRBD1 (5 bases). CDR1 SEHNR and CDR2 FQNEAQ come from the germline V gene (reference sequence). CDR3 length: 12 amino acids. The germline V and J ends were trimmed by 5 bases and 7 bases, with 11 bases remaining between them. The CDR3 protein is CASSKVGGEAFF. The DNA of the CDR3 is TGTGCCAGCAGCAAGGTTGGGGGTGAAGCTTTCTTT.

The V gene is TRBV27, the J gene TRBJ1-1; TRBD1 matches 10 bases. J was trimmed by 5 bases and V by 5 bases; bases with no gene match: 8. Germline V gene data show CDR1 as MNHEY and CDR2 as SMNVEV (reference sequence). This CDR3 is 15 amino acids long. CDR3 sequence (DNA): TGTGCCAGCAGTGTAGGGACAGGGGATCGGACTGAAGCTTTCTTT. It codes for CASSVGTGDRTEAFF.